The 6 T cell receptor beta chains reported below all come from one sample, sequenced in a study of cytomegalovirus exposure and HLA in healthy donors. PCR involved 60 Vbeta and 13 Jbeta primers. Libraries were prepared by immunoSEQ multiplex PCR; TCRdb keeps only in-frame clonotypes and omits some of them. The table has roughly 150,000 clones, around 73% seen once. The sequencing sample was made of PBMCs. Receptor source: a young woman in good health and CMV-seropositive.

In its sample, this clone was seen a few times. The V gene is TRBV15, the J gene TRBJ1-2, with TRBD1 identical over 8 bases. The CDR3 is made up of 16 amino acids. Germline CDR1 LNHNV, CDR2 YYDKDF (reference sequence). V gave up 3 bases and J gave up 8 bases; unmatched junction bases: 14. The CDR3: CATSRAFPGGAGGYTF. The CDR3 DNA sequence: TGTGCCACCAGCAGGGCCTTTCCAGGGGGCGCGGGAGGCTACACCTTC.

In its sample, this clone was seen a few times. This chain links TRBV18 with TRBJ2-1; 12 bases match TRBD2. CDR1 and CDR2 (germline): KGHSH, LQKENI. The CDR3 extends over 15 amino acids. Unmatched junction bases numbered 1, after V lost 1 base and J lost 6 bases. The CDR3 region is CASSPRLAGANEQFF. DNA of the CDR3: TGTGCCAGCTCACCACGACTAGCGGGGGCCAATGAGCAGTTCTTC.

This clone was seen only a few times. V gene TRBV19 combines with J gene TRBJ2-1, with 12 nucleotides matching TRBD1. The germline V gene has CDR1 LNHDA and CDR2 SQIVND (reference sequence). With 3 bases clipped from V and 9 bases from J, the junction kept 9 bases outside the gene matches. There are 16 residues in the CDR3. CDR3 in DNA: TGTGCCAGTAGTATTCAGTGGGGACAGGGGGCCGGTGAGCAGTTCTTC. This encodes CASSIQWGQGAGEQFF.

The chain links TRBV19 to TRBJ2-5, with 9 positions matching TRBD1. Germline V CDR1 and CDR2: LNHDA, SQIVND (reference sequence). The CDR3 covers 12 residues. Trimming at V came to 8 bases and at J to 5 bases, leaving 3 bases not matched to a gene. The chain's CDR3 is CASGQGWETQYF. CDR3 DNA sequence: TGTGCCAGTGGACAGGGGTGGGAGACCCAGTACTTC.

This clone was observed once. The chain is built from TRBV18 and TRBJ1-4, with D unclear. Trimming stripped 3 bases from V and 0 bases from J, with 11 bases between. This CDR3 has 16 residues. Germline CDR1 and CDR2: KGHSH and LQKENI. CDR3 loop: CASSPRGPATNEKLFF. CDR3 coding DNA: TGTGCCAGCTCACCGCGGGGTCCCGCAACTAATGAAAAACTGTTTTTT.

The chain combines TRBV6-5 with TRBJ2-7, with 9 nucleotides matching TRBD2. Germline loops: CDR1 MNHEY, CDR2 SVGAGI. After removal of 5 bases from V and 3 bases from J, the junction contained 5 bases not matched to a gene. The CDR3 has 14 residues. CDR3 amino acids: CASSERGVFYEQYF. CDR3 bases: TGTGCCAGCAGTGAGCGGGGGGTGTTCTACGAGCAGTACTTC.